This TCR beta chain was found in a study of cytomegalovirus exposure and HLA in healthy donors (dated by TCRdb to 2016 to 2017). In terms of the full investigation: In an earlier analysis of approximately 500 of the donors, less than 350 Gb of sequence data and 100 million or so unique TCR beta sequences from 150 million to 200 million T cells were reported. About 280 gigabases of sequencing data and 70 million to 85 million unique TCR sequences were included in an early release covering under 650 HLA-typed donors. Of the 300 to 450 genotyped donors, roughly 76% were placed in the genetic ancestry cluster associated with self-reported Caucasian donors. The study was designed to test whether signatures of past pathogen exposure could be identified by cataloging public T cell receptors. The T cell repertoires of 666 subjects were profiled by immunosequencing and related to cytomegalovirus serostatus. A separate validation cohort of over a hundred different subjects was used in addition to the roughly 700-subject first cohort. To predict cytomegalovirus infection status, the study brought together high-throughput TCR immunosequencing, statistical association of individual TCRs with disease status, and machine learning. A later analysis re-analyzed previously published TCR beta repertoires from roughly 630 donors and added high-resolution HLA genotyping to study TCR occurrence patterns. The later analysis used no new phenotypic data to find candidate immune exposures, relying instead on TCR beta sequences and their occurrence across donors. An earlier analysis of several hundred of the donors applied high-throughput TCR beta sequencing to assess whether each TCR beta V gene segment acted as functional or pseudogenic. Donor age, sex, ethnicity and CMV serostatus were compiled together with the repertoire data. Genome-wide SNP genotypes for about 65% of the 666 donors were used in a later genetic analysis, which treated that subset as a discovery cohort. Every discovery cohort repertoire had been produced on one sequencing platform. HLA typing included class I and class II loci at four-digit resolution. The number of typed donors differed by locus: about 620-640 for A, B, C, DRB1 and DQB1; approximately 540 for DQA1; over 600 for DPA1; and around 470 for DPB1. About five DR-DQ haplotypes were handled as single units for association and clustering, since linkage in the cohort was strong. Across 300 to 400 genotyped donors of the cohort, an average of roughly 230,000 unique TCR beta nucleotide sequences per donor were sequenced, and roughly a sixth of those sequences were non-productive.

About this clone itself: Its cognate antigen has yet to be identified. No clone much larger than this one lies a single base away; base qualities are absent.

Library method: the immunoSEQ multiplex PCR assay. For the multiplex PCR, a mixture combining 60 forward primers for TCR Vbeta segments and 13 reverse primers for TCR Jbeta segments was used. The CDR3 region of rearranged TCR beta genes was amplified from genomic DNA with a multiplex PCR assay. Amplified TCR beta libraries were sequenced as 87-base-pair reads on the Illumina HiSeq System. The paper's processing steps were these. A later analysis counted tens of millions of unique TCR beta chains across the approximately 700 repertoires, and some 11 million of these chains were shared by at least two donors. A nearest-neighbor algorithm error-corrected the raw reads and collapsed the reads into unique sequences, merging closely related sequences to remove PCR and sequencing errors. Alignment of CDR3 sequences to IMGT reference sequences was used to assign V, D and J gene segments. Each retained sequence needed at least a six-nucleotide match to both a V gene segment and a J gene segment. Rearrangements were classified as productive when the CDR3 lacked stop codons and remained in frame with V and J, and all other rearrangements were classified as non-productive. Following IMGT convention, CDR3 was defined as the stretch from the second conserved V-encoded cysteine to the conserved J-encoded phenylalanine. The earlier analysis of roughly 590 of the donors excluded any sequence lacking an unambiguous match to a single V gene segment. In an earlier analysis of 450 to 750 of the donors, a V segment was called functional when productive rearrangements were above 56.7%, and segregating when the standard deviation between donors exceeded 5%. To diagnose cytomegalovirus status from the catalog of TCR beta chain sequences, a statistical classification framework was built. V and J gene assignment, in a later analysis, came from comparing TCR nucleotide sequences with IMGT/GENE-DB human TR gene sequences. A later analysis assigned CDR3 sequences and most-parsimonious VDJ recombination scenarios with the TCRdist pipeline. A later analysis defined each TCR beta chain by its CDR3 amino acid sequence plus V-gene family, and excluded reads lacking a unique V-gene family. As a way to deal with suspected cross-contamination and a sequencing artifact, a later analysis dropped hundreds of nucleotide sequences that were highly shared and had low generation probability. In a later analysis, a clonal expansion index for each public chain was calculated from normalized within-repertoire ranks of inferred template counts. Generation probabilities in a later analysis came from a VDJ recombination model fitted to out-of-frame rearrangements, and those results were checked against IGoR. In a later analysis, hypergeometric tests were used to score TCR-TCR, TCR-HLA and TCR-CMV co-occurrence, with a repertoire-size bias correction applied to TCR pairs. False discovery rates were estimated in a later analysis by permuting HLA or CMV assignments 20 times. A later analysis grouped co-occurring TCRs with DBSCAN, adding TCRdist sequence similarity when clustering within HLA-allele-positive subsets. Co-occurrence clustering excluded repertoires with fewer than 30,000 or more than 120,000 public chains, plus five with anomalous nucleotide sharing. As stored in TCRdb, this immuneACCESS dataset retains in-frame rearrangements with V and J assigned. A fraction of the clones does not appear; measured against another copy, unresolved V genes explain less than half of the discrepancy, and the remainder lacks a known reason. D and trimming come from the DNA, and the V and J calls and clone size come from that table. This sample is represented by fewer than 200,000 clones; about three quarters of them were singletons. Of the sample, more than 1.2% falls within the top ten clones.

Overall results and qualifications from the work: According to a later analysis, parvovirus B19, influenza, CMV and Epstein-Barr virus appeared linked to several top co-occurrence clusters. CMV serostatus was the only immune exposure information available for the cohort. According to the authors, the approach could potentially be generalized to other disease states and immunological phenotypes. A cluster of highly shared sequence variants was judged likely to be a technical artifact of the sequencing pipeline. A few of the identified cytomegalovirus-associated TCR beta chains were confirmed in vitro to be specific for cytomegalovirus antigens. A further reported finding was that TCR beta sequences accurately predicted the HLA-A and HLA-B alleles for most subjects in the first cohort. Fewer than 20 rarely observed V segments, including chromosome 9 orphons, were excluded from the earlier analysis of approximately 500 of the donors because counts were too low. Presence/absence analyses assumed roughly uniform sequencing depth across donors, an assumption that may not hold. In an earlier analysis of more than 450 of the donors, most TCR beta V segments were observed in productive rearrangements about 87% or about 30% of the time, broadly matching IMGT annotations. The study gave a list of some 150 TCR beta chains associated with cytomegalovirus. At a false discovery rate of 0.05, a later analysis linked 16,951 TCR beta sequences to specific HLA alleles. Most TCR sequences were seen in very few donors, while some public TCRs were found in many individuals. A later genetic analysis associated a missense DCLRE1C variant with V-gene and J-gene trimming of TCR beta chains, and an independent cohort replicated the association. According to a later genetic analysis, donors in an Asian-associated ancestry cluster had fewer N-insertions in productive TCRs than the roughly 670-donor mean. The classifier was reported to diagnose cytomegalovirus status with high specificity and sensitivity in both the original cohort and the validation cohort. According to a later analysis, most CMV-associated TCR beta chains appeared to be HLA-restricted, and the HLA associations seemed to be driven largely by CMV exposure. Strong co-occurrence of HLA alleles, especially DR and DQ, made assigning TCR associations to individual alleles difficult. Linkage disequilibrium might explain the correlated functional status among segregating V segments, but an unknown experimental factor could not be excluded. Because HLA typing was missing for some donors at each locus, association tests included only the typed subset. In this cohort, only TCR beta chains were sequenced, and detectable features were limited by the absence of alpha or paired-chain data. A later analysis found that TCR association rates varied across HLA loci, with DRB1 alleles showing the most associated TCRs and HLA-C alleles the fewest. In a later analysis, HLA-associated TCR beta chains were found to be more clonally expanded and to have lower generation probabilities than equally common non-associated chains. Some IMGT-functional V segments, including TRBV6-2 and TRBV6-3, could not be distinguished by the 87-base-pair reads and were therefore excluded.

The cohort was made up of hundreds of healthy bone marrow donors. At the time of sampling, every cohort member was nominally healthy, though immune exposures that went unrecorded were likely present. The donor tested CMV seronegative and was one of the 352 seronegative cohort members. Every donor gave a peripheral blood sample, and the peripheral blood mononuclear cells from that sample were used for TCR beta sequencing. Genomic DNA extraction from the blood cell samples was performed with the Qiagen DNeasy Blood Extraction Kit. CDR1 and CDR2, looked up from the germline V gene, are SGHDN and FVKESK. V and J are truncated by 4 bases and 3 bases respectively, leaving an intervening sequence of 11 bases. From its cysteine to its phenylalanine, the CDR3 spans 14 amino acids. The retained sequence is limited to the CDR3, 42 bases, with the frame set at the first base.

The source material was PBMCs. This TCR came from a young man in good health and CMV-seronegative. This receptor chain uses TRBV14 and TRBJ2-3; the D gene is perhaps TRBD2, from 5 matching bases. At the DNA level, the sequence is TGTGCCAGCAGCCCCTTAGCGAGGACAGATACGCAGTATTTT. This yields the protein CASSPLARTDTQYF.